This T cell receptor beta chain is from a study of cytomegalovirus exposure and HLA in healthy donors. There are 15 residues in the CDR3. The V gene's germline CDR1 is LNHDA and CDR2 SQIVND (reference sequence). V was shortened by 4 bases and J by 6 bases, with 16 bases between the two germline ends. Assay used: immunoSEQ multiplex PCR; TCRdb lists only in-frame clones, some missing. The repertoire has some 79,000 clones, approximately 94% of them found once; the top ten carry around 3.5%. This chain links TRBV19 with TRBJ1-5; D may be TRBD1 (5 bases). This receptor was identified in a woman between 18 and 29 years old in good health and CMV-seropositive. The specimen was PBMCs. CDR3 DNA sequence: TGTGCCAGTAGTACCCACAATCAGGGTGGTCAGCCCCAGCATTTT. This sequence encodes CASSTHNQGGQPQHF.